This T cell receptor (beta chain) was sequenced during a study of shared clonotypes between healthy human individuals (dated by TCRdb to about 2020). Notes on the research overall: A couple of women and three men aged 18 to 49 years were included in the cohort. Each donor's leukapheresis produced roughly between roughly 0.85 and 10 billion PBMCs. Blood TCR repertoires of a handful of healthy adults were deeply sequenced to estimate repertoire size and the extent of clonotype sharing between individuals. To increase sequencing depth and limit assay-specific biases, different laboratories used diverse techniques to prepare libraries and sequence TCR repertoires. For each donor, CD4 naive and CD4 memory were each run on three plates, CD8 naive on two plates, and CD8 memory on one plate. Overall study outcomes, separate from this receptor: Higher generation probabilities were observed for clonotypes shared by all four sorted-subset donors than for non-shared clonotypes. Rarefaction of sorted-subset datasets indicated incomplete sequencing despite the large sequencing depth. Larger estimated clonotype richness was generally found for naive subsets than for memory subsets. Pairwise subsampling led to the expectation that sequencing depth would affect the degree of clonotype sharing among donors. The small number of donors limited the genetic and exposure-history diversity represented. Sampling was restricted to blood, and TCR repertoires in tissue are likely to differ from TCR repertoires in blood. Approximately 5% of naive CD4, 3% to 3.5% of naive CD8, approximately 2.2% of memory CD4, and about 0.4% of memory CD8 clonotypes were shared across several donors.

TCR CDR3 regions were amplified from genomic DNA by multiplex PCR using the deep immunoSEQ assay. Extracted genomic DNA from each cell subset was spread evenly across all wells of several immunoSEQ 96-well plates, with each plate serving as a replicate. For sorted subsets, each replicate PCR was loaded with about 0.2 ug genomic DNA, equivalent to about 30,000 T cell genomes. Purified libraries were measured with a Qubit 3.0 fluorometer, size-checked on a Bioanalyzer 2100, and measured again with the KAPA Library Quantification kit. Each immunoSEQ 96-well plate was sequenced on its own single-read 150-cycle Illumina NextSeq 550 flow cell. The authors' analysis ran thus. Because only junctional sequences without quality scores were contained in the immunoSEQ output, filtering matching that applied to full-length reads could not be performed. Sequences were annotated with PyIR, a Python wrapper for IgBLAST v1.9, and V/J genes and CDR3 were assigned using IMGT germline references. Reads were filtered out if the reads had weak V/J assignments (E-value above 1e-6), no CDR3, stop codons, out-of-frame junctions, or ambiguous translated residues. A V3J clonotype was defined by an identical inferred V gene, J gene, and CDR3 amino acid sequence. Percentage overlap between repertoires was computed as shared unique clonotypes divided by the size of the smaller repertoire. Three approaches were used to assess repertoire richness: RTK rarefaction, the Chao1 estimator, and Recon v2.1 estimates of unobserved clonotypes. Generation probabilities for all TCRbeta clonotypes obtained by the gDNA method from several donors were computed using OLGA. Entries here come from immuneACCESS through TCRdb and include only in-frame sequences with V and J called. Some clones fail to appear in such tables; in the studies checked, an unresolved V gene covers under half of the shortfall, and the cause of the remainder is unknown. The DNA was the basis for D and trimming; V, J and clone size are from that table. The sample yields a few million clones; approximately 90% were counted once. About 0.13% of the sample rests with the top ten.

V and J are truncated by 1 base and 0 bases respectively, leaving an intervening sequence of 6 bases. CDR1 and CDR2 are read off the germline V gene as SGHRS and YFSETQ. Taken from cysteine to phenylalanine, the CDR3 has 14 residues. Only the CDR3 DNA is retained, 42 bases long and in frame from the first base. Worth noting for this clone: Its antigen has not been determined. Base quality data are lacking; no much larger clone is found one base away. This CDR3 is also generated by other DNA sequences in the sample.

Healthy HIV-negative adults with no recently reported acute infections or vaccinations were included as donors. All donors were Caucasian adults living in Nashville, Tennessee, USA. CD4+ T cells were enriched by magnetic negative selection, after which naive cells were positively selected on CD45RA and the negative fraction was taken as the memory subset. Blood was obtained by leukapheresis, after which PBMCs were separated by Ficoll-Histopaque density gradient centrifugation and cryopreserved in liquid nitrogen vapor phase. Analytical flow cytometry was used to check the purity and quantity of every magnetically sorted T cell population. From each sorted fraction, genomic DNA was isolated and quantified by UV absorbance on a Nanodrop 2000c.

The sequencing input was naive CD4+ T cells sorted from blood. Sample cell subset or site, as interpreted from the label and publication: CD45RA+ positively selected. This TCR came from a man between 18 and 29 years old in good health. The sequence is built from TRBV5-1 and TRBJ2-3; no D gene is confidently identified. The CDR3 corresponds to CASSLSGSTDTQYF. The DNA is as follows: TGCGCCAGCAGCTTGAGTGGTAGCACAGATACGCAGTATTTT. The reference TRBV5-1 and TRBJ2-3 proteins fill in what lies around the CDR3, so the full variable domain reads KAGVTQTPRYLIKTRGQQVTLSCSPISGHRSVSWYQQTPGQGLQFLFEYFSETQRNKGNFPGRFSGRQFSNSRSEMNVSTLELGDSALYLCASSLSGSTDTQYFGPGTRLTVL.